This T cell receptor (beta chain) was profiled in a study of long-term antiretroviral therapy in people with HIV. CDR1 MNHEY and CDR2 SVGAGI come from the germline V gene. The V end lost 5 bases, the J end lost 1 base, and 12 bases lay between the germline ends. The CDR3 is 15 amino acids. Survey level was the resolution at which the v3.0 immunoSEQ assay ran. The table came from immunoSEQ multiplex PCR; TCRdb's copy has only in-frame clones and leaves some out. The sample lists roughly 8,500 clones, roughly 80% occurring once. Whole-study findings and limits: Controls had broader CDR3 length ranges than HIV repertoires did.

As regards this clone: The antigen remains undetermined.

This chain links TRBV6-5 with TRBJ1-5; the D gene is possibly TRBD1 (5 bases). This TCR came from a middle-aged man with HIV. The specimen was unsorted PBMCs, collected about 2.6 years before starting antiretroviral therapy. The DNA of the CDR3 is TGTGCCAGCAGTCCACGACAGAGCAGCAATCAGCCCCAGCATTTT. Its protein product is CASSPRQSSNQPQHF.